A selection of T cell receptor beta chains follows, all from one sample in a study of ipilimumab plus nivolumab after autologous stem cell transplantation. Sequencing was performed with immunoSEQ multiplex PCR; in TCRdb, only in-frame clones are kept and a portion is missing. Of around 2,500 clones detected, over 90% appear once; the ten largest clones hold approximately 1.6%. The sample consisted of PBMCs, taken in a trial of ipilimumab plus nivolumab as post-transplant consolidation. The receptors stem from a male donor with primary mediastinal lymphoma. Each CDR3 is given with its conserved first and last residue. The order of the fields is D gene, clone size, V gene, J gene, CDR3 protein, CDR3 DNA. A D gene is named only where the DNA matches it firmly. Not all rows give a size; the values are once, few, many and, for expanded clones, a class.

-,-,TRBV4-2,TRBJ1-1,CASSLEGNTEAFF,TGTGCCAGCAGCTTGGAGGGGAACACTGAAGCTTTCTTT
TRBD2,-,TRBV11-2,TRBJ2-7,CASSAGLAGGYEQYF,TGTGCCAGCAGCGCAGGACTAGCGGGCGGCTACGAGCAGTACTTC
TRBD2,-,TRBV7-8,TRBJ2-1,CASSPGTSGGAWNEQFF,TGTGCCAGCAGCCCCGGGACTAGCGGGGGGGCCTGGAATGAGCAGTTCTTC
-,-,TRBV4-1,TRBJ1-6,CASSHKPGLAYNSPLHF,TGCGCCAGCAGCCATAAACCGGGACTGGCTTATAATTCACCCCTCCACTTT
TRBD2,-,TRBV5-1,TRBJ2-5,CASSWTSGSKETQYF,TGCGCCAGCAGCTGGACTAGCGGGTCTAAAGAGACCCAGTACTTC
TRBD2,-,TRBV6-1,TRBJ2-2,CASSGRLAGGSGELFF,TGTGCCAGCAGTGGTCGACTAGCGGGGGGTTCCGGGGAGCTGTTTTTT
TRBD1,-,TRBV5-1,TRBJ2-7,CASSLARYYGTESYEQYF,TGCGCCAGCAGCTTGGCACGGTATTACGGGACAGAGTCCTACGAGCAGTACTTC
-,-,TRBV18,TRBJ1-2,CASSPRADYYGYTF,TGTGCCAGCTCACCACGGGCGGATTACTATGGCTACACCTTC
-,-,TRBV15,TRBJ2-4,CATSRDFGEAKNIQYF,TGTGCCACCAGCAGAGATTTTGGAGAAGCCAAAAACATTCAGTACTTC
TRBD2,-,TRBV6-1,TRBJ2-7,CASSETSGSIYEQYF,TGTGCCAGCAGTGAGACTAGCGGGAGTATATACGAGCAGTACTTC
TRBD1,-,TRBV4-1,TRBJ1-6,CASSQGLRGTAQNSPLHF,TGCGCCAGCAGCCAAGGGTTGAGAGGGACAGCCCAAAATTCACCCCTCCACTTT
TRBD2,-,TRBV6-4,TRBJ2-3,CASSDSGGSGLGTDTQYF,TGTGCCAGCAGTGACTCGGGAGGTAGCGGGCTCGGCACAGATACGCAGTATTTT
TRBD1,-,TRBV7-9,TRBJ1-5,CASSLSGGGQPQHF,TGTGCCAGCAGCCTCTCAGGGGGCGGTCAGCCCCAGCATTTT
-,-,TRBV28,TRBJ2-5,CASSLMGIGQPGETQYF,TGTGCCAGCAGTTTAATGGGGATTGGACAGCCTGGGGAGACCCAGTACTTC
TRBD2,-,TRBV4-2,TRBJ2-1,CASSLNTGLAGVFEQFF,TGTGCCAGCAGCCTTAATACGGGACTAGCGGGAGTATTTGAGCAGTTCTTC
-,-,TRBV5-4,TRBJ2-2,CASSLAQTAGELFF,TGTGCCAGCAGCTTGGCGCAGACTGCCGGGGAGCTGTTTTTT
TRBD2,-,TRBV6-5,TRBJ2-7,CASSPSGKGSYEQYF,TGTGCCAGCAGTCCAAGCGGGAAAGGGTCCTACGAGCAGTACTTC
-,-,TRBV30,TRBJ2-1,CAWVARDSDYNEQFF,TGTGCCTGGGTTGCCCGGGACTCAGATTACAATGAGCAGTTCTTC
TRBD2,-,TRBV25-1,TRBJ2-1,CASSGAGTSSYNEQFF,TGTGCCAGCAGTGGTGCCGGGACTAGCTCCTACAATGAGCAGTTCTTC
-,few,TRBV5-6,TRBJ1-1,CASSLDPEAEAFF,TGTGCCAGCAGCTTGGACCCGGAAGCTGAAGCTTTCTTT
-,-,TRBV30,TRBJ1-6,CAWSVEGEGVSYNSPLHF,TGTGCCTGGAGTGTAGAGGGGGAAGGCGTCTCCTATAATTCACCCCTCCACTTT
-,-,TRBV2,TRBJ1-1,CASRDRSQNTEAFF,TGTGCCAGCAGGGACCGCTCTCAGAACACTGAAGCTTTCTTT
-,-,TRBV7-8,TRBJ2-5,CASSLDFGSRPQETQYF,TGTGCCAGCAGCTTAGATTTCGGCTCCCGGCCTCAGGAGACCCAGTACTTC
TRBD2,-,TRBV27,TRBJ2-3,CASSPLRLAGGTDTQYF,TGTGCCAGCAGCCCCCTGAGGCTAGCGGGGGGCACAGATACGCAGTATTTT
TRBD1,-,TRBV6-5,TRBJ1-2,CASRRDSNYGYTF,TGTGCCAGCAGACGGGACAGCAACTATGGCTACACCTTC
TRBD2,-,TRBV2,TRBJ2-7,CASSVRGTRLYEQYF,TGTGCCAGCAGCGTTCGAGGGACTAGGCTATACGAGCAGTACTTC
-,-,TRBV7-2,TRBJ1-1,CASSLRPGENTEAFF,TGTGCCAGCAGCTTAAGACCCGGGGAGAACACTGAAGCTTTCTTT
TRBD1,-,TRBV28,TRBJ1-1,CASSFYDGQGGLTEAFF,TGTGCCAGCAGTTTCTACGACGGACAGGGAGGTCTCACTGAAGCTTTCTTT
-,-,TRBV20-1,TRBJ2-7,CSVQTVHEQYF,TGCAGTGTCCAGACAGTGCACGAGCAGTACTTC
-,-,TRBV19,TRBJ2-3,CASSIGDGYTDTQYF,TGTGCCAGTAGTATAGGGGACGGGTACACAGATACGCAGTATTTT
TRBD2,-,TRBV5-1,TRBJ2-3,CASSPRSSGSSTDTQYF,TGCGCCAGCAGCCCACGTTCTAGCGGGTCTAGCACAGATACGCAGTATTTT
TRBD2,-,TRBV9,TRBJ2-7,CASSTGTSGSYEQYF,TGTGCCAGCAGTACCGGGACTAGCGGTTCCTACGAGCAGTACTTC
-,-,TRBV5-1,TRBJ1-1,CASSLVAGANTEAFF,TGCGCCAGCAGCTTGGTAGCAGGGGCGAACACTGAAGCTTTCTTT
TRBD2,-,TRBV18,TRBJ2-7,CASSQPGLAGGPSSYEQYF,TGTGCCAGCTCACAACCGGGACTAGCGGGGGGCCCGAGCTCCTACGAGCAGTACTTC
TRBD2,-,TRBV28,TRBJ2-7,CASSYPPAGGYEQYF,TGTGCCAGCAGTTATCCCCCCGCGGGGGGCTACGAGCAGTACTTC
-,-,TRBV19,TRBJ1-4,CASSLDGTTRGRVTNEKLFF,TGTGCCAGTAGTTTAGACGGCACTACTAGGGGTAGAGTAACTAATGAAAAACTGTTTTTT
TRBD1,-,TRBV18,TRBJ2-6,CASSPYRGPFSGANVLTF,TGTGCCAGCTCGCCATACAGGGGACCCTTCTCTGGGGCCAACGTCCTGACTTTC
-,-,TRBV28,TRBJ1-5,CASSRRSANQPQHF,TGTGCCAGCAGCCGGAGGAGCGCCAATCAGCCCCAGCATTTT
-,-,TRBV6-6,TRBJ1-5,CASSASRNQPQHF,TGTGCCAGCTCGGCCAGCCGAAATCAGCCCCAGCATTTT
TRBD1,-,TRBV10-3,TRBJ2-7,CAISSTGADYEQYF,TGTGCCATCAGCTCGACAGGGGCAGACTACGAGCAGTACTTC
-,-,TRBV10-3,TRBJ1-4,CAISGGGNDEKLFF,TGTGCCATCAGTGGCGGGGGGAATGATGAAAAACTGTTTTTT
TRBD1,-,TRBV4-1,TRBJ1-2,CASSQVRTGRRALGYGYTF,TGCGCCAGCAGCCAAGTCCGGACAGGGAGGAGGGCTTTAGGGTATGGCTACACCTTC
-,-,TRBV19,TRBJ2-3,CASSIGGGWGDTQYF,TGTGCCAGTAGTATTGGCGGAGGGTGGGGAGATACGCAGTATTTT
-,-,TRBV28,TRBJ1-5,CASSFTGTRFQPQHF,TGTGCCAGCAGTTTTACCGGGACAAGATTTCAGCCCCAGCATTTT
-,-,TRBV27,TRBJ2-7,CASSLGSGAEQYF,TGTGCCAGCAGTTTAGGGTCAGGCGCCGAGCAGTACTTC
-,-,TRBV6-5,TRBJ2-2,CASSVDRTGELFF,TGTGCCAGCAGTGTTGACAGGACCGGGGAGCTGTTTTTT
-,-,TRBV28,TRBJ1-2,CASSEGQGKGYTF,TGTGCCAGCAGCGAGGGCCAGGGTAAAGGCTACACCTTC
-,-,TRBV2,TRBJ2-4,CASNRPPGIQYF,TGTGCCAGCAACCGGCCCCCGGGCATTCAGTACTTC
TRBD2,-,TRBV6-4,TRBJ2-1,CASSDGTSSYNEQFF,TGTGCCAGCAGTGACGGGACTAGCTCCTACAATGAGCAGTTCTTC
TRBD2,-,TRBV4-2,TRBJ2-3,CASSQDLAGGTDTQYF,TGTGCCAGCAGCCAAGATCTAGCGGGGGGCACAGATACGCAGTATTTT
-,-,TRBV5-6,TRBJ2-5,CASSLAREETQYF,TGTGCCAGCAGCTTGGCCAGGGAAGAGACCCAGTACTTC
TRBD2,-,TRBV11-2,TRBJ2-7,CASSLVTSGPTYEQYF,TGTGCCAGCAGCTTAGTGACTAGCGGGCCCACCTACGAGCAGTACTTC
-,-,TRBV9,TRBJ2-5,CASSVSRTPGETQYF,TGTGCCAGCAGCGTAAGTCGGACTCCAGGGGAGACCCAGTACTTC
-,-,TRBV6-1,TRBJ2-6,CASSEDGAGANVLTF,TGTGCCAGCAGTGAAGACGGGGCTGGGGCCAACGTCCTGACTTTC
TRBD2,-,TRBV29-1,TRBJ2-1,CSVETSGRFFSYNEQFF,TGCAGCGTGGAGACTAGCGGGAGATTTTTCTCCTACAATGAGCAGTTCTTC